The TCR beta chain under discussion was sequenced for a study of cytomegalovirus exposure and HLA in healthy donors. Overall study results and limits: It was in a later analysis that TCR association rates were seen to vary by HLA locus, highest for DRB1 and lowest for HLA-C. Later analysis identified about 17,000 TCR beta sequences associated with HLA alleles, using a false discovery rate threshold of 0.05.

A remark on this clone: The antigen is not known.

Between the trimmed V and J ends, which lost 5 bases and 5 bases, there was a span of 10 bases. Germline lookup yields CDR1 LNHDA and CDR2 SQIVND (reference sequence). This CDR3 comprises 13 residues. 13 Jbeta primers and 60 Vbeta primers were used for the PCR. TCRdb's table, derived via immunoSEQ multiplex PCR, lists solely in-frame clones and lacks some. The sample lists some 140,000 clones, 70% to 80% occurring once. This receptor was taken from a woman in her 50s in good health and CMV-seropositive. The chain employs TRBV19 and TRBJ1-5; tentative D call: TRBD1 (6 bases). Specimen: PBMCs. CDR3 nucleotides: TGTGCCAGTAGTTTACAGGGAGATCAGCCCCAGCATTTT. Its protein product is CASSLQGDQPQHF.